The 18 T cell receptor beta chains below were found in one sample sequenced in a study of blood T cell repertoires in COVID-19. Profiling relied on immunoSEQ multiplex PCR, and the TCRdb table lists in-frame clones only, not all of them. The sample includes some 240,000 clones, approximately 88% of them seen just once. The sample was peripheral blood. These receptors were taken from a man between 60 and 75 years old who had recovered from COVID-19.

The V gene is TRBV21-1, the J gene TRBJ1-2. TRBV21-1 is reported as a pseudogene. The length of the CDR3 is 13 residues. CDR3 DNA sequence: TGTGCCAGCAGCCCTGGCGGGGGCTGTGGCTACACCTTC. It specifies CASSPGGGCGYTF.

This chain links TRBV19 with TRBJ2-2; TRBD1 is a possible D gene (6 bases). Deletions cut 3 bases from V and 7 bases from J, with 12 bases between. Germline CDR1 LNHDA, CDR2 SQIVND (reference sequence). This CDR3 comprises 14 residues. CDR3: CASSISKGVGELFF. In nucleotides, the CDR3 is TGTGCCAGTAGTATCAGCAAGGGGGTCGGGGAGCTGTTTTTT.

Comments on this clone: The junction differs from germline at one of its ends, possibly a read error. DNA for the CDR3: TGTGCTAGCAGCTCGGGCGGTGGGGGAGGCACCGGGGAGCTGTTTTTT. This translates into CASSSGGGGGTGELFF. The chain combines TRBV7-7 with TRBJ2-2, with D perhaps matching TRBD2 (6 bases). CDR1 is SSHAT, CDR2 FNYEAQ, per germline (reference sequence). The CDR3 covers 16 residues.

This clone has just one count. V is TRBV6-5 and J is TRBJ1-3, with D hard to call. The CDR3 spans 14 residues. V was trimmed by 7 bases and J by 5 bases, leaving 15 bases between them. Germline V gives CDR1 MNHEY, CDR2 SVGAGI. CDR3 coding DNA: TGTGCCAGCACCCCTGGCCCCGTTAGAAACACCATATATTTT. It is translated as CASTPGPVRNTIYF.

This chain uses TRBV9 with TRBJ1-5; D may be TRBD1 (6 bases). Germline CDR1 reads SGDLS; CDR2 reads YYNGEE. This CDR3 region has 17 residues. V was shortened by 0 bases and J by 5 bases, with 18 bases between the two germline ends. For the CDR3, the DNA is TGTGCCAGCAGCGTAGGTGACAGGAGCAGGGATTATCAGCCCCAGCATTTT. It encodes CASSVGDRSRDYQPQHF.

The rearrangement uses TRBV19 and TRBJ2-1; 9 nucleotides match TRBD1. Germline V gene data show CDR1 as LNHDA and CDR2 as SQIVND (reference sequence). V lost 8 bases, J lost 5 bases, and 10 bases stayed unmatched. This CDR3 region has 15 residues. This CDR3 is CASSTGTGTHNEQFF. The CDR3 DNA follows: TGTGCCAGTTCCACCGGGACAGGGACCCACAATGAGCAGTTCTTC.

The chain combines TRBV30 with TRBJ2-5; 7 nucleotides match TRBD1. The CDR3 contains 13 residues. Germline V gene lookup returns CDR1 GTSNPN and CDR2 SVGIG (reference sequence). Trimming took 8 bases from V and 3 from J; bases not matched to a gene: 9. The CDR3 DNA follows: TGTGCCGGAACTACGGGACAGAAAGAGACCCAGTACTTC. This codes for CAGTTGQKETQYF.

J is TRBJ1-2 and V is TRBV7-9; possible D gene TRBD1, 5 bases. With 1 base removed from V and 4 bases from J, the gap between germline ends came to 7 bases. CDR1 is SEHNR and CDR2 is FQNEAQ in the germline V gene (reference sequence). This CDR3 has 13 amino acids. The CDR3 reads CASSLGQSYGYTF. CDR3 DNA: TGTGCCAGCAGCTTAGGACAGAGCTATGGCTACACCTTC.

The genes are TRBV19 and TRBJ2-7; TRBD2 matches 12 bases. This CDR3 region has 14 residues. CDR1 and CDR2 (germline): LNHDA, SQIVND (reference sequence). V lost 5 bases and J lost 3; bases outside the gene matches: 2. CDR3 in amino acids: CASSRTSGDYEQYF. For the CDR3, the DNA is TGTGCCAGTAGTCGGACTAGCGGGGACTACGAGCAGTACTTC. The complete variable domain, with remaining parts taken from reference TRBV19 and TRBJ2-7, reads DGGITQSPKYLFRKEGQNVTLSCEQNLNHDAMYWYRQDPGQGLRLIYYSQIVNDFQKGDIAEGYSVSREKKESFPLTVTSAQKNPTAFYLCASSRTSGDYEQYFGPGTRLTVT.

The chain uses TRBV10-3 and TRBJ2-1; 7 positions match TRBD2. This CDR3 is built from 14 residues. CDR1 is ENHRY and CDR2 is SYGVKD in the germline V gene. V was pared by 7 bases and J by 7 bases, with 10 bases of the junction left unmatched. CDR3 sequence: CAIMSSGIRNEQFF. CDR3 nucleotide sequence: TGTGCCATCATGTCGAGCGGGATAAGGAATGAGCAGTTCTTC.

The rearrangement links TRBV28 to TRBJ1-4, with 9 bases matching TRBD1. The CDR3 is 14 amino acids. V was pared by 6 bases and J by 8 bases, with 7 bases of the junction left unmatched. Germline loops: CDR1 MDHEN, CDR2 SYDVKM. In nucleotides, the CDR3 is TGTGCCAGCAGCTCCGGGACAGGGCGAGAAAAACTGTTTTTT. Its translation: CASSSGTGREKLFF.

The V gene is TRBV29-1, the J gene TRBJ2-5, with 8 bases identical to TRBD2. Trimming took 3 bases from V and 0 from J; bases not matched to a gene: 9. Germline-derived CDR1 and CDR2 are SQVTM and ANQGSEA. The CDR3 contains 16 residues. DNA for the CDR3: TGCAGCGTTGAGATATCGTCTAGCGGGTACCAAGAGACCCAGTACTTC. This gives the protein CSVEISSSGYQETQYF.

DNA of the CDR3: TGTGCCAGCTCACCACCACAGGGGCCCGGTCAGCCCCAGCATTTT. It is translated as CASSPPQGPGQPQHF. The chain is built from TRBV18 and TRBJ1-5; 7 bases align to TRBD1. Trimming at V came to 0 bases and at J to 6 bases, leaving 5 bases not matched to a gene. CDR3 length equals 15 residues. Germline loops: CDR1 KGHSH, CDR2 LQKENI.

The chain links TRBV29-1 to TRBJ1-1; D uncertain. Deletions cut 6 bases from V and 3 bases from J, with 11 bases between. The length of the CDR3 is 12 residues. Germline CDR1 is SQVTM and CDR2 is ANQGSEA. CDR3: CSVSFGDTEAFF. In DNA, the CDR3 is TGCAGCGTCTCCTTCGGAGACACTGAAGCTTTCTTT. The variable domain in full, completed from reference TRBV29-1 and TRBJ1-1, reads SAVISQKPSRDICQRGTSLTIQCQVDSQVTMMFWYRQQPGQSLTLIATANQGSEATYESGFVIDKFPISRPNLTFSTLTVSNMSPEDSSIYLCSVSFGDTEAFFGQGTRLTVV.

The chain is built from TRBV6-2 or TRBV6-3 and TRBJ2-1; 11 bases align to TRBD2. CDR3 length: 15 amino acids. Germline CDR1 is MNHEY and CDR2 is SVGEGT. The V gene end was trimmed by 5 bases and the J gene end by 9 bases; junction bases not matched to a gene: 9. CDR3 region: CASSALAGGPGEQFF. The CDR3 nucleotides are TGTGCCAGCAGTGCCTTAGCGGGAGGGCCAGGTGAGCAGTTCTTC.

The chain recombines TRBV29-1 with TRBJ1-1; D might be TRBD1 (5 bases). There are 13 residues in the CDR3. Trimming stripped 6 bases from V and 0 bases from J, with 11 bases between. Germline CDR1 reads SQVTM; CDR2 reads ANQGSEA. CDR3: CSVDRNMNTEAFF. Written as DNA, the CDR3 is TGCAGCGTCGACAGAAACATGAACACTGAAGCTTTCTTT.

The chain links TRBV10-3 to TRBJ1-3; 9 bases align to TRBD1. With 4 bases clipped from V and 8 bases from J, the junction kept 24 bases outside the gene matches. The CDR3 consists of 20 residues. Germline lookup yields CDR1 ENHRY and CDR2 SYGVKD. DNA of the CDR3: TGTGCCATCAGTGGCGGGGGACAGGGCCCCACACCACTAAGGGCGGACACCATATATTTT. Protein sequence: CAISGGGQGPTPLRADTIYF.

The chain carries TRBV6-1 and TRBJ2-7, with D maybe TRBD2 (6 bases). V gave up 0 bases and J gave up 0 bases, with 9 bases separating them. Germline V gene lookup returns CDR1 MNHNS and CDR2 SASEGT. This CDR3 has 15 amino acids. The CDR3 region has the DNA TGTGCCAGCAGTGAAGCAGCGGGCAGCTCCTACGAGCAGTACTTC. Translating it yields CASSEAAGSSYEQYF.